This is a list of T cell receptor beta chains from one sample in a study of blood T cell repertoires in COVID-19. Measured with immunoSEQ multiplex PCR; TCRdb has only the in-frame clones, and not every one. The table shows approximately 300,000 clones, with 86% occurring only once. The sequencing input was peripheral blood. The source is a woman in her fifties or sixties with acute or convalescent COVID-19. Each CDR3 is given with its conserved first and last residue. A D gene is named only where the DNA matches it firmly. Size values are once, few and many counts, or a class for expanded clones, and some rows have none.

TRBJ1-1 TRBD1 TRBV7-2 14 . TGTGCCAGCAGCATGGGACAGGGAAGCACTGAAGCTTTCTTT CASSMGQGSTEAFF
TRBJ1-1 TRBD1 TRBV2 16 . TGTGCCAGCAGCCTGGACAGGGGGGCCATGAACACTGAAGCTTTCTTT CASSLDRGAMNTEAFF
TRBJ1-1 . TRBV5-6 12 . TGTGCCAGCAGCTTGGGTATGTTTGAAGCTTTCTTT CASSLGMFEAFF
TRBJ2-5 . TRBV19 15 . TGTGCCAGTAGCGCCGCCCCAGGGTACCAAGAGACCCAGTACTTC CASSAAPGYQETQYF
TRBJ2-4 TRBD1 TRBV12-3/TRBV12-4 13 . TGTGCCAGCAGCTCAGGACAGGTTGGCATTCAGTACTTC CASSSGQVGIQYF
TRBJ2-2 TRBD1 TRBV28 16 . TGTGCCAGCAGTTTAGGGACAGGGGGCCTTGTCGGGGAGCTGTTTTTT CASSLGTGGLVGELFF
TRBJ2-1 TRBD2 TRBV5-1 14 . TGCGCCAGCAGCTTAGCGGGAGATACGAATGAGCAGTTCTTC CASSLAGDTNEQFF
TRBJ2-3 TRBD2 TRBV10-3 15 . TGTGCCATCAGGAACCAGCGGGATAGCACAGATACGCAGTATTTT CAIRNQRDSTDTQYF
TRBJ1-1 TRBD1 TRBV6-4 13 . TGTGCCAGCAAGGAGGGGGCGCGCACTGAAGCTTTCTTT CASKEGARTEAFF
TRBJ1-2 . TRBV7-8 13 . TGTGCCAGCAGCAGGGGGTCCCGTTATGGCTACACCTTC CASSRGSRYGYTF
TRBJ1-1 . TRBV6-5 15 . TGTGCCAGCAGCCGTCCGAGGGGGTTCCAAACTGAAGCTTTCTTT CASSRPRGFQTEAFF
TRBJ2-1 TRBD1 TRBV2 13 . TGTGCCACAGGGACAGGCAATTACAATGAGCAGTTCTTC CATGTGNYNEQFF
TRBJ2-7 TRBD1 TRBV7-2 14 . TGTGCCAGCAGCTTCGCAGGGGGCTGGTACGAGCAGTACTTC CASSFAGGWYEQYF
TRBJ2-5 TRBD2 TRBV5-6 15 few TGTGCCAGCAGCTTGCTAGCGGGTCGGCAGGAGACCCAGTACTTC CASSLLAGRQETQYF
TRBJ1-2 TRBD1 TRBV20-1 11 . TGCAGTGCTCCGACAGGGGCTGGCTACACCTTC CSAPTGAGYTF
TRBJ1-1 TRBD1 TRBV18 16 . TGTGCCAGCTCACCACCGGTAGCAGGGGGCAGGACTGAAGCTTTCTTT CASSPPVAGGRTEAFF
TRBJ2-1 TRBD1 TRBV24-1 16 . TGTGCCACCAGTGATTGGGGGACAGCATACTACAATGAGCAGTTCTTC CATSDWGTAYYNEQFF
TRBJ1-5 TRBD1 TRBV6-5 12 . TGTGCCAGCGGACAGGGGAATCAGCCCCAGCATTTT CASGQGNQPQHF
TRBJ2-5 TRBD1 TRBV5-4 17 few TGTGCCAGCAGCTTGGGAGGGGGACAGGGGGTTAGGGAGACCCAGTACTTC CASSLGGGQGVRETQYF
TRBJ2-7 TRBD1 TRBV19 15 . TGTGCCAGTAGTATCACCGGGACAGCGACCTACGAGCAGTACTTC CASSITGTATYEQYF
TRBJ1-1 TRBD1 TRBV7-3 16 . TGTGCCAGCAGCTTAACTGGACAGGGTTTGGGGACTGAAGCTTTCTTT CASSLTGQGLGTEAFF
TRBJ2-1 TRBD2 TRBV7-2 17 . TGTGCCAGCAGCTTCCAACCCTCAACTAGCGGGAGGTCCGCGGGATTCTTC CASSFQPSTSGRSAGFF
TRBJ2-1 . TRBV29-1 15 . TGCAGCGTTGGTTTCGTGGCAGGCTCCTACAATGAGCAGTTCTTC CSVGFVAGSYNEQFF
TRBJ1-5 . TRBV6-1 13 . TGTGCCAGCAGTGACCGGGACAATCAGCCCCAGCATTTT CASSDRDNQPQHF
TRBJ2-3 . TRBV9 17 . TGTGCCAGCAGCGCTCACGGGACATATTCTAGCACAGATACGCAGTATTTT CASSAHGTYSSTDTQYF
TRBJ2-7 TRBD1 TRBV28 15 . TGTGCCAGCAGCCGAGATCCCAGGGGGCCCTACGAGCAGTACTTC CASSRDPRGPYEQYF
TRBJ2-3 . TRBV7-2 14 . TGTGCCAGCAGCTTAACACCTTCCACAGATACGCAGTATTTT CASSLTPSTDTQYF
TRBJ1-5 TRBD1 TRBV6-5 14 . TGTGCCAGCACCGACAGGGACGACAATCAGCCCCAGCATTTT CASTDRDDNQPQHF
TRBJ1-2 . TRBV11-1 14 . TGTGCCAGCAGCCGCGGGGGCAGGGCCTATGGCTACACCTTC CASSRGGRAYGYTF
TRBJ2-5 TRBD2 TRBV4-1 16 . TGCGCCAGCAGCCCAAGACTAGCGGGGTACCAAGAGACCCAGTACTTC CASSPRLAGYQETQYF
TRBJ1-2 TRBD1 TRBV7-2 14 . TGTGCCAGCAGCTCCCCCGACAGGGGCAATGGCTACACCTTC CASSSPDRGNGYTF
TRBJ2-3 . TRBV7-2 13 . TGTGCCAGCAGCTTACAGATCACAGATACGCAGTATTTT CASSLQITDTQYF
TRBJ1-2 . TRBV3-1/TRBV3-2 14 . TGTGCCAGCAGCCCCAGTCAGGGAGGTGGTGGCTACACCTTC CASSPSQGGGGYTF
TRBJ2-5 TRBD2 TRBV9 16 . TGTGCCAGCAGCGTGACTAGCGGGAGGACGATTGAGACCCAGTACTTC CASSVTSGRTIETQYF
TRBJ2-7 TRBD1 TRBV27 14 . TGTGCCAGCAGTCGGACAGGGGAAGGCTACGAGCAGTACTTC CASSRTGEGYEQYF
TRBJ2-7 TRBD1 TRBV4-1 15 . TGCGCCAGCAGCGCCGCCCAGGGGGCTTCCTACGAGCAGTACTTC CASSAAQGASYEQYF
TRBJ2-2 TRBD2 TRBV29-1 15 . TGCAGCGTCGGATTTATAGCGGGGAACACCGGGGAGCTGTTTTTT CSVGFIAGNTGELFF
TRBJ1-4 . TRBV3-1/TRBV3-2 15 . TGTGCCAGCAGCCAAGATGGAGGAGGGAACGAAAAACTGTTTTTT CASSQDGGGNEKLFF
TRBJ2-1 TRBD1 TRBV19 16 . TGTGCCAGTAAGGTACTCGGGACAGGGACTTACAATGAGCAGTTCTTC CASKVLGTGTYNEQFF
TRBJ2-7 TRBD1 TRBV28 15 . TGTGCCAGCAGAAGGTCCGGGACAGCGAACTACGAGCAGTACTTC CASRRSGTANYEQYF
TRBJ1-5 . TRBV2 16 . TGTGCCAGCAGTGATGCGTTGGCAGGTTCTGGGCAGCCCCAGCATTTT CASSDALAGSGQPQHF
TRBJ2-3 TRBD1 TRBV7-9 17 . TGTGCCAGCAGCAGAAGGGACAGGCGGGAATACACAGATACGCAGTATTTT CASSRRDRREYTDTQYF
TRBJ2-2 TRBD1 TRBV18 16 . TGTGCCAGCTCACCACCGGCAGGGGGCGTTTCCGGGGAGCTGTTTTTT CASSPPAGGVSGELFF
TRBJ2-3 . TRBV27 15 . TGTGCCAGCAGTTTGGGTGGACAGTTCACAGATACGCAGTATTTT CASSLGGQFTDTQYF
TRBJ2-5 . TRBV15 15 . TGTGCCACCAGCATGTCCTTGGCAGGCCAAGAGACCCAGTACTTC CATSMSLAGQETQYF
TRBJ2-2 . TRBV7-2 17 . TGTGCCAGCAGCTTAGCCGGGGTCCGGACGAACACCGGGGAGCTGTTTTTT CASSLAGVRTNTGELFF
TRBJ2-7 . TRBV4-1 12 . TGCGCCAGCAGCCAAGACAGCTACGAGCAGTACTTC CASSQDSYEQYF
TRBJ2-3 TRBD2 TRBV11-2 15 once TGTGCCAGCAGCCGGACTAGCGGGATACCAGATACGCAGTATTTT CASSRTSGIPDTQYF
TRBJ1-1 . TRBV10-3 13 few TGTGCCATTATGGTCAGGTTGGACACTGAAGCTTTCTTT CAIMVRLDTEAFF
TRBJ2-5 TRBD2 TRBV27 13 . TGTGCCAGCGGAGGACTAGACCAAGAGACCCAGTACTTC CASGGLDQETQYF
TRBJ2-7 . TRBV6-2/TRBV6-3 15 . TGTGCCAGCAGTTACGCGGGGACTCCCCTCTACGAGCAGTACTTC CASSYAGTPLYEQYF